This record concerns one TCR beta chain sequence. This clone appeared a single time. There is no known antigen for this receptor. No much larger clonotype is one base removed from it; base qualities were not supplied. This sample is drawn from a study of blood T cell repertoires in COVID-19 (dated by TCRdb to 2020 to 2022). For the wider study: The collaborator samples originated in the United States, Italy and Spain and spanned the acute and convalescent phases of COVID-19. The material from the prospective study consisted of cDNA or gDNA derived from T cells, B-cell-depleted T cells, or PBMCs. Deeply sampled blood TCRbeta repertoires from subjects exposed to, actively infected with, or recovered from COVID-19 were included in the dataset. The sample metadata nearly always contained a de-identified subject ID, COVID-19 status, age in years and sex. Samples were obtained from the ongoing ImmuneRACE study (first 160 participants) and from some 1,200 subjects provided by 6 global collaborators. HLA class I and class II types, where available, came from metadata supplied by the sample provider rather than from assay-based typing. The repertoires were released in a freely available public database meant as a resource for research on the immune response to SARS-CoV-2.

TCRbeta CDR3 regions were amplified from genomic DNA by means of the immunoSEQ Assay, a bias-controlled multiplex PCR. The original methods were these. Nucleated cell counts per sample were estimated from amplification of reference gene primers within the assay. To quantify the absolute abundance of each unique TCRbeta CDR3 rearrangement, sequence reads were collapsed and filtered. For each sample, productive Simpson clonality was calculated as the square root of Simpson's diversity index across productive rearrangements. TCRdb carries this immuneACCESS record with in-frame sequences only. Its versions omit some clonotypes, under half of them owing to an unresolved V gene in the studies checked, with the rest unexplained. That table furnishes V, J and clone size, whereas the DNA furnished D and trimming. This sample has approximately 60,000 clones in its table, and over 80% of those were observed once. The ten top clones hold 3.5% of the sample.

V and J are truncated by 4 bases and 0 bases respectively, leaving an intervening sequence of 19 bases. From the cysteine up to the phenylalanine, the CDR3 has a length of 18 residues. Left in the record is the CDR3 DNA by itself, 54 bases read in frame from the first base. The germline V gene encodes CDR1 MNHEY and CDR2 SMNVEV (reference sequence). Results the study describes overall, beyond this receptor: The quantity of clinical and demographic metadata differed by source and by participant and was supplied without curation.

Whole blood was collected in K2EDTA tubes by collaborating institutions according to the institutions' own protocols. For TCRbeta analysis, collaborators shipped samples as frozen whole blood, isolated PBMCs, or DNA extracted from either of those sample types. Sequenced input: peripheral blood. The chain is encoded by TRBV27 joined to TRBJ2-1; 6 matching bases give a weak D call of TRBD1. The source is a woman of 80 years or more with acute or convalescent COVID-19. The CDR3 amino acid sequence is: CASSSLAGAPSSYNEQFF. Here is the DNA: TGTGCCAGCAGTTCCCTGGCAGGGGCGCCCAGCTCCTACAATGAGCAGTTCTTC.